The present TCR beta chain was sequenced within a study of early T cells in non-severe SARS-CoV-2 infection. Study-wide context: The study sequenced bulk RNA from unsorted whole blood, with chains unpaired.

Study-level points and caveats: Reliance on VDJdb matching favored anti-spike CD8 responses; private and CD4 specificities were missed.

As part of library construction, unique molecular identifiers were attached to individual cDNA molecules. TCRdb processed the 5' RACE reads anew with MiXCR; each CDR3 protein has one entry. This repertoire shows about 28,000 distinct CDR3 sequences, roughly 4.5% found once; its top ten account for approximately 5.4%. This clonotype has ten or more counts. Its specificity is not known. Trimming stripped 4 bases from V and 4 bases from J, with 13 bases between. This CDR3 contains 15 residues. Germline V lookup: CDR1 LNHDA, CDR2 SQIVND (reference sequence). Sequences were derived from whole blood, sampled at baseline. The receptor was isolated from an adult who was a healthcare worker with PCR-confirmed SARS-CoV-2 infection or an uninfected control (not recorded which). The chain couples TRBV19 to TRBJ2-2; the D gene is possibly TRBD1 (5 bases). CDR3 in amino acids: CASSRTGKGTGELFF. The CDR3 DNA reads as TGTGCCAGTAGTAGAACAGGAAAGGGCACCGGGGAGCTGTTTTTT.